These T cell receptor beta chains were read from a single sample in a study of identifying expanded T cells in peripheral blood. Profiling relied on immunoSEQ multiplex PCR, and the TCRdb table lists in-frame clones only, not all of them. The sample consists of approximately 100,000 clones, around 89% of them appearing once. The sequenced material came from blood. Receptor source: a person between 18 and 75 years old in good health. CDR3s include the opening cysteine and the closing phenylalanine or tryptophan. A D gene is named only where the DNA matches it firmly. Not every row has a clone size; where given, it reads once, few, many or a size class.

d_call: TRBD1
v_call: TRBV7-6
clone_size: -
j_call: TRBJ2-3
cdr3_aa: CASSLNTGQGPDTQYF
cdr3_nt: TGTGCCAGCAGCCTTAATACCGGACAGGGCCCAGATACGCAGTATTTT

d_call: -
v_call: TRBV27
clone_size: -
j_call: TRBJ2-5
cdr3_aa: CASSPTRLGETQYF
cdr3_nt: TGTGCCAGCAGTCCGACACGGCTCGGGGAGACCCAGTACTTC

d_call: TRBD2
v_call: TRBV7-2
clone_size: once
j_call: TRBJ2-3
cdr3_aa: CASSLLAGGQWDTQYF
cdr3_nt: TGTGCCAGCAGCTTATTAGCGGGGGGGCAGTGGGATACGCAGTATTTT

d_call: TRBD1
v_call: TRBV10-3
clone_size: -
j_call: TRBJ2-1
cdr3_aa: CAISGGTGGREQFF
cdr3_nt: TGTGCCATCAGTGGGGGGACAGGGGGCAGGGAGCAGTTCTTC

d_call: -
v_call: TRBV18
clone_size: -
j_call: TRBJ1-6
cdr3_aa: CASSTSDSNSPLHF
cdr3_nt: TGTGCCAGCTCGACCTCGGATTCTAATTCACCCCTCCACTTT

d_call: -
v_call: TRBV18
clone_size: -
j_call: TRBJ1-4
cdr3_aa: CASSPNKRVATNEKLFF
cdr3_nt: TGTGCCAGCTCACCGAATAAGAGGGTTGCAACTAATGAAAAACTGTTTTTT

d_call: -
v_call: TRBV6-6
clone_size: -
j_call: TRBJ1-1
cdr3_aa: CASSLPTGGIPEAFF
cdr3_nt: TGTGCCAGCAGTCTCCCGACAGGCGGGATTCCTGAAGCTTTCTTT

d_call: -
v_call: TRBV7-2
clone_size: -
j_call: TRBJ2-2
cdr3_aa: CASSPVVTGELFF
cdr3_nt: TGTGCCAGCAGTCCTGTAGTCACCGGGGAGCTGTTTTTT

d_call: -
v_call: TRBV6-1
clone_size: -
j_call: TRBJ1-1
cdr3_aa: CASSGGGTEAFF
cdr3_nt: TGTGCCAGCAGTGGCGGGGGCACTGAAGCTTTCTTT

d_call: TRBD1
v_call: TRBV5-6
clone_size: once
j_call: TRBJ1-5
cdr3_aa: CASSAGGRGNQPQHF
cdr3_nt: TGTGCCAGCAGTGCAGGGGGCCGGGGCAATCAGCCCCAGCATTTT

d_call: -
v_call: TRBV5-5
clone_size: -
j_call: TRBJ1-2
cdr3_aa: CASRLPNLGYGYTF
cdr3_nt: TGTGCCAGCAGACTACCTAACCTAGGCTATGGCTACACCTTC

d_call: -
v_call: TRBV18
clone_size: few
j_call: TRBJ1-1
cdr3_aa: CASSPPGREAFF
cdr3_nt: TGTGCCAGCTCACCCCCCGGACGGGAAGCTTTCTTT